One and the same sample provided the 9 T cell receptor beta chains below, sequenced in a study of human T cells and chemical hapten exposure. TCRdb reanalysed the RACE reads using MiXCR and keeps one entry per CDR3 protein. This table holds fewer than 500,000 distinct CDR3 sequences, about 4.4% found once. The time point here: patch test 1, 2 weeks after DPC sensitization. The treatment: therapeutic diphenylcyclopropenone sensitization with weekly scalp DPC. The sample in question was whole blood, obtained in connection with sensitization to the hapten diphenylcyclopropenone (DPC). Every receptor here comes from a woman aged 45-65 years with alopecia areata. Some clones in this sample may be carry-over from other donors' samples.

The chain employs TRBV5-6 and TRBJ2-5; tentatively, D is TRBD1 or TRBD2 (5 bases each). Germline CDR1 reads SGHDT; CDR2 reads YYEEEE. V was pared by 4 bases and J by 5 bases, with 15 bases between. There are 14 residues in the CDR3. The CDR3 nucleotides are TGTGCCAGCAGCACCGGGACCCCAGACGAGACCCAGTACTTC. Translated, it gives CASSTGTPDETQYF. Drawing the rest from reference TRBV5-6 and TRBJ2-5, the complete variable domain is DAGVTQSPTHLIKTRGQQVTLRCSPKSGHDTVSWYQQALGQGPQFIFQYYEEEERQRGNFPDRFSGHQFPNYSSELNVNALLLGDSALYLCASSTGTPDETQYFGPGTRLLVL.

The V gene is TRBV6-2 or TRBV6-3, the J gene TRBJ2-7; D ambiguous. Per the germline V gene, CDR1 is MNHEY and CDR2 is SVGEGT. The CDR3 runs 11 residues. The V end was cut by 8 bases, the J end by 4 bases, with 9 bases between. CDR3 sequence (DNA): TGTGCCAGCTTGCCGGAGTACGAGCAGTACTTC. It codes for CASLPEYEQYF.

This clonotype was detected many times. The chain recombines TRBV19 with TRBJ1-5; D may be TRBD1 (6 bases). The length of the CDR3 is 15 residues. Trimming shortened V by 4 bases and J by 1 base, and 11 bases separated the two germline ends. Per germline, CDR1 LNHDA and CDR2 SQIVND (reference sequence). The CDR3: CASSSGTRSNQPQHF. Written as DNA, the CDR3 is TGTGCCAGTAGTAGTGGGACAAGGAGCAATCAGCCCCAGCATTTT.

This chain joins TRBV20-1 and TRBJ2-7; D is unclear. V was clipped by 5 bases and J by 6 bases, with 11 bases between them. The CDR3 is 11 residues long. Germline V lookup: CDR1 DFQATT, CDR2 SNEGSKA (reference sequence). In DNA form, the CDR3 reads TGCAGTGCTGAACGCGCAGGCGAGCAGTACTTC. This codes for CSAERAGEQYF.

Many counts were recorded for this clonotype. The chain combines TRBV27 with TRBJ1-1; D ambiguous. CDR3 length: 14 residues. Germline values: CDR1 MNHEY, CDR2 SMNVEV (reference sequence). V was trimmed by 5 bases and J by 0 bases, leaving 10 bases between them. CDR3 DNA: TGTGCCAGCAGTCGGCCAGCGATGAACACTGAAGCTTTCTTT. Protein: CASSRPAMNTEAFF.

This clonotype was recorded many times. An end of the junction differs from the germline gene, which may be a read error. CDR3 amino acids: CASSLGGNTIYF. CDR3 in DNA: TGTGCCAGCAGCTTAGGCGGCAACACCATATATTTT. The J gene is TRBJ1-3, the V gene TRBV12-3 or TRBV12-4; D call uncertain. This CDR3 comprises 12 residues.

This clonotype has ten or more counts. CDR3 sequence (DNA): TGTGCCAGCAGCTTAGCCGCTGACGGACCCTACGAGCAGTACTTC. Translation gives CASSLAADGPYEQYF. The chain is built from TRBV7-6 and TRBJ2-7; D gene unclear. V was pared by 0 bases and J by 2 bases, with 11 bases between. This CDR3 spans 15 amino acids. Germline V lookup: CDR1 SGHVS, CDR2 FNYEAQ.

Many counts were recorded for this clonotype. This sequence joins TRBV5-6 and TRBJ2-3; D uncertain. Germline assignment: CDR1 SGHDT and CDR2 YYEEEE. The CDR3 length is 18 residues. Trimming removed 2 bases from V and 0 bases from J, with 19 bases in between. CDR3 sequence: CASSFLVPTASSTDTQYF. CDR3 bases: TGTGCCAGCAGCTTCCTCGTCCCAACCGCTTCTAGCACAGATACGCAGTATTTT.

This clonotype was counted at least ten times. The CDR3 loop is CASTRGTLNTGELFF. CDR3 sequence (DNA): TGTGCCAGCACTCGCGGGACTCTTAACACCGGGGAGCTGTTTTTT. V is TRBV12-3 or TRBV12-4 and J is TRBJ2-2, with a possible D match to TRBD2 (6 bases). CDR3 length: 15 amino acids. The V end was cut by 7 bases, the J end by 2 bases, with 14 bases between.